Presented here are 30 T cell receptor beta chains from one specimen sequenced in a study of blood T cell repertoires in COVID-19. Libraries were prepared by immunoSEQ multiplex PCR; TCRdb keeps only in-frame clonotypes and omits some of them. The table has approximately 110,000 clones, approximately 74% seen once. What was sequenced was peripheral blood. All receptors derive from an older man with COVID-19, enrolled during active disease.

The chain links TRBV6-5 to TRBJ2-1, with 12 bases that match TRBD2. Germline V gives CDR1 MNHEY, CDR2 SVGAGI. CDR3 length equals 15 residues. Trimming took 5 bases from V and 3 from J; bases not matched to a gene: 2. The DNA of the CDR3 is TGTGCCAGCAGTCCGACTAGCGGGAGCTACAATGAGCAGTTCTTC. This sequence encodes CASSPTSGSYNEQFF.

The gene calls are TRBV12-3 or TRBV12-4 and TRBJ1-2, with D possibly being TRBD1 (5 bases). Trimming cost V 6 bases and J 5 bases, with 13 bases left between them. The CDR3 consists of 13 residues. CDR3 residues: CASSPGGDYGYTF. The DNA for the CDR3 is TGTGCCAGCAGCCCCGGGGGGGATTATGGCTACACCTTC.

In nucleotides, the CDR3 is TGTGCCACCGCGGGTGGACCCAACCCGTACAATGAGCAGTTCTTC. This encodes CATAGGPNPYNEQFF. The chain has TRBV24-1 and TRBJ2-1; possibly TRBD2 for D (5 bases). The CDR3 has 15 residues. Per the germline V gene, CDR1 is KGHDR and CDR2 is SFDVKD. The V end was cut by 9 bases, the J end by 4 bases, with 18 bases between.

The gene calls are TRBV19 and TRBJ1-6; D is ambiguous. This CDR3 contains 14 residues. Germline CDR1 and CDR2: LNHDA and SQIVND (reference sequence). Trimming cost V 5 bases and J 8 bases, with 13 bases left between them. This chain's CDR3 is CASSLSRAYSPLHF. The DNA of the CDR3 is TGTGCCAGTAGTTTGTCCCGAGCTTATTCACCCCTCCACTTT.

The chain uses TRBV6-5 and TRBJ2-7, with a tentative D call TRBD2 (5 bases). Germline-derived CDR1 and CDR2 are MNHEY and SVGAGI. V lost 7 bases, J lost 6 bases, and 16 bases lay in between. The CDR3 covers 13 residues. Here the CDR3 DNA reads TGTGCCAGCAAGGAGGTAGATCGGATCGAGCAGTACTTC. Protein product: CASKEVDRIEQYF.

The chain employs TRBV5-6 and TRBJ1-6, with D perhaps TRBD1 (6 bases). The V and J ends lost 7 bases and 3 bases respectively, with 11 bases between them. The CDR3 has 14 amino acids. Germline CDR1 SGHDT, CDR2 YYEEEE. In DNA, the CDR3 is TGTGCCAGCGGGCGGGGGCGCTATAATTCACCCCTCCACTTT. Protein sequence: CASGRGRYNSPLHF.

The rearrangement uses TRBV6-5 and TRBJ2-3; 9 bases align to TRBD2. CDR3 length: 13 amino acids. J lost 4 bases, V lost 7 bases, and 3 bases had no gene match. Germline values: CDR1 MNHEY, CDR2 SVGAGI. CDR3 nucleotide sequence: TGTGCCAGCAAGAGCGGGGGGTCAGATACGCAGTATTTT. Translated: CASKSGGSDTQYF.

This clone has a handful of counts. V usage is TRBV6-5 and J usage is TRBJ1-5; D is undetermined. The V end lost 0 bases, the J end lost 2 bases, and 8 bases lay between the germline ends. Germline loops: CDR1 MNHEY, CDR2 SVGAGI. CDR3 size: 15 residues. CDR3 coding DNA: TGTGCCAGCAGTTACTCGATGGCAGGCAATCAGCCCCAGCATTTT. Its translation is CASSYSMAGNQPQHF.

The V call is TRBV27, the J call TRBJ2-1, with 13 bases aligning to TRBD2. Germline loops: CDR1 MNHEY, CDR2 SMNVEV (reference sequence). The CDR3 sequence is 16 residues long. J gave up 5 bases and V 5 bases, and 6 bases lay outside the gene matches. The CDR3: CASSPLAGGTHNEQFF. DNA of the CDR3: TGTGCCAGCAGTCCACTAGCGGGAGGGACGCACAATGAGCAGTTCTTC.

The V call is TRBV5-1, the J call TRBJ2-3, with 10 nucleotides matching TRBD2. Germline V gives CDR1 SGHRS, CDR2 YFSETQ. The J segment lost 4 bases and the V segment lost 2 bases, leaving 4 bases of the junction unmatched. The CDR3 length is 15 residues. DNA for the CDR3: TGCGCCAGCAGCTTCCTAGCGGGAGCCCCAGATACGCAGTATTTT. This codes for CASSFLAGAPDTQYF.

V usage is TRBV27 and J usage is TRBJ1-5; D is possibly TRBD1 (5 bases). Trimming cost V 3 bases and J 5 bases, with 8 bases left between them. The CDR3 has 13 amino acids. Per germline, CDR1 MNHEY and CDR2 SMNVEV (reference sequence). CDR3 amino acids: CASSFREDQPQHF. In DNA form, the CDR3 reads TGTGCCAGCAGTTTCAGGGAGGATCAGCCCCAGCATTTT.

The chain carries TRBV7-6 and TRBJ2-1, with TRBD2 identical over 7 bases. The CDR3 extends over 15 amino acids. The junction had 4 bases not matched to a gene; V was cut back by 1 base and J by 4 bases. Germline loops: CDR1 SGHVS, CDR2 FNYEAQ. CDR3: CASSLDFSGYNEQFF. The DNA for the CDR3 is TGTGCCAGCAGCTTAGATTTTAGCGGGTACAATGAGCAGTTCTTC.

This clone came up a few times. The rearrangement uses TRBV9 and TRBJ2-5, with TRBD2 identical over 11 bases. The CDR3 is 16 residues long. V was clipped by 5 bases and J by 2 bases; unmatched bases: 8. In germline, CDR1 is SGDLS, CDR2 YYNGEE. The CDR3 DNA reads as TGTGCCAGCAGTGCAGGGACTAGCGGAGTACAAGAGACCCAGTACTTC. Protein sequence: CASSAGTSGVQETQYF.

The V gene is TRBV9, the J gene TRBJ2-2; 7 nucleotides align to TRBD2. In germline, CDR1 is SGDLS, CDR2 YYNGEE. V was clipped by 5 bases and J by 9 bases; unmatched bases: 10. The CDR3 is made up of 14 amino acids. In nucleotides, the CDR3 is TGTGCCAGCAGTCGCCGGGACTACGAGCGGGAGCTGTTTTTT. This gives the protein CASSRRDYERELFF. The full variable domain, with the rest looked up from reference TRBV9 and TRBJ2-2, is DSGVTQTPKHLITATGQRVTLRCSPRSGDLSVYWYQQSLDQGLQFLIQYYNGEERAKGNILERFSAQQFPDLHSELNLSSLELGDSALYFCASSRRDYERELFFGEGSRLTVL.

This clone was seen just once. The V gene is TRBV10-3, the J gene TRBJ1-5; D not resolved. V lost 4 bases and J 10 bases, leaving 11 bases between the germline ends. This CDR3 is 12 amino acids long. CDR1 and CDR2 from the germline V gene are ENHRY and SYGVKD. The CDR3 reads CAISVVGEPQHF. CDR3 bases: TGTGCCATCAGTGTAGTAGGAGAACCCCAGCATTTT.

The V call is TRBV6-5, the J call TRBJ2-1; D possibly corresponds to TRBD2 (6 bases). Germline loops: CDR1 MNHEY, CDR2 SVGAGI. V lost 10 bases and J 3 bases, leaving 10 bases between the germline ends. The CDR3 contains 12 residues. CDR3 in DNA: TGTGCCACCGGGAGCATCTACAATGAGCAGTTCTTC. Protein sequence: CATGSIYNEQFF.

This clone occurred once. V gene TRBV19 combines with J gene TRBJ2-2, with D perhaps matching TRBD1 (6 bases). The CDR3 totals 13 residues. The V end lost 4 bases, the J end lost 7 bases, and 10 bases lay between the germline ends. Looked up from germline, CDR1 is LNHDA and CDR2 is SQIVND (reference sequence). As DNA, the CDR3 is TGTGCCAGTAGTAGTGGGGGCATCGGGGAGCTGTTTTTT. Amino acid sequence: CASSSGGIGELFF.

The count of this clone is one. The J gene is TRBJ2-7, the V gene TRBV6-5; a weak D match, TRBD2 (6 bases). Germline V gene data show CDR1 as MNHEY and CDR2 as SVGAGI. Trimming took off 0 bases at V and 7 bases at J, with 19 bases between the two ends. This CDR3 is 16 amino acids long. The CDR3 sequence: CASSYSSRGVAFEQYF. The CDR3 region has the DNA TGTGCCAGCAGTTACTCGTCGCGGGGCGTCGCTTTTGAGCAGTACTTC.

This chain joins TRBV6-6 and TRBJ1-4; 12 bases are a match to TRBD1. The CDR3 is made up of 17 amino acids. Germline V gene sequence: CDR1 MNHNY, CDR2 SVGAGI (reference sequence). V dropped 5 bases and J dropped 4; count of bases not matched to a gene: 8. CDR3 in DNA: TGTGCCAGCAGTCCCCGGGACAGGGGGCGCGTTAATGAAAAACTGTTTTTT. This translates into CASSPRDRGRVNEKLFF.

The chain combines TRBV11-2 with TRBJ1-1, with TRBD1 as a possible D gene (5 bases). Trimming pared 5 bases from V and 2 bases from J, leaving 18 bases between. The germline V gene has CDR1 SGHAT and CDR2 FQNNGV. There are 16 residues in the CDR3. CDR3 coding DNA: TGTGCCAGCAGCAAATTAGGATCCGGGGGTAACACTGAAGCTTTCTTT. Translating it yields CASSKLGSGGNTEAFF. Based on the CDR3 plus reference TRBV11-2 and TRBJ1-1, the full variable domain is EAGVAQSPRYKIIEKRQSVAFWCNPISGHATLYWYQQILGQGPKLLIQFQNNGVVDDSQLPKDRFSAERLKGVDSTLKIQPAKLEDSAVYLCASSKLGSGGNTEAFFGQGTRLTVV.

V usage is TRBV15 and J usage is TRBJ2-3, with D tentatively TRBD2 (6 bases). CDR3 size: 18 residues. Trimming cost V 0 bases and J 3 bases, with 19 bases left between them. Per the germline V gene, CDR1 is LNHNV and CDR2 is YYDKDF (reference sequence). The CDR3 spells CATSRDLGEAGRTDTQYF. CDR3 bases: TGTGCCACCAGCAGAGATCTAGGTGAGGCGGGACGGACAGATACGCAGTATTTT.

The chain carries TRBV28 and TRBJ1-6, with 10 nucleotides matching TRBD1. Trimming cost V 5 bases and J 9 bases; bases outside gene matches: 7. The CDR3 runs to 15 residues. Germline V gene sequence: CDR1 MDHEN, CDR2 SYDVKM. The CDR3 nucleotides are TGTGCCAGCAGTCTCCCGGGACAGGGGATTTCACCCCTCCACTTT. Protein: CASSLPGQGISPLHF. Variable domain in full (rest from reference TRBV28 and TRBJ1-6): DVKVTQSSRYLVKRTGEKVFLECVQDMDHENMFWYRQDPGLGLRLIYFSYDVKMKEKGDIPEGYSVSREKKERFSLILESASTNQTSMYLCASSLPGQGISPLHFGNGTRLTVT.

The gene calls are TRBV13 and TRBJ2-1, with D hard to call. Looked up from germline, CDR1 is PRHDT and CDR2 is FYEKMQ (reference sequence). The CDR3 has 14 amino acids. Trimming cost V 1 base and J 4 bases, with 8 bases left between them. The CDR3, as DNA: TGTGCCAGCAGCTTAGACCCCAGTTACAATGAGCAGTTCTTC. It is translated as CASSLDPSYNEQFF.

This clone has only one observation. The rearrangement joins TRBV7-9 to TRBJ1-6; D perhaps matches TRBD1 (5 bases). V lost 1 base and J lost 8, with 9 bases in between. The length of the CDR3 is 14 residues. The germline V gene has CDR1 SEHNR and CDR2 FQNEAQ (reference sequence). CDR3 sequence: CASSLEGPYSPLHF. CDR3 coding DNA: TGTGCCAGCAGCTTAGAGGGGCCGTATTCACCCCTCCACTTT.

This sequence joins TRBV7-2 and TRBJ2-1; TRBD2 matches at 10 bases. Unmatched junction bases numbered 11, after V lost 0 bases and J lost 15 bases. CDR3 length: 15 amino acids. CDR1 is SGHTA, CDR2 FQGNSA, per germline. This CDR3 is CASSLAREREGSRFF. DNA for the CDR3: TGTGCCAGCAGCTTAGCGAGGGAGCGGGAGGGCAGTCGGTTCTTC. Using reference TRBV7-2 and TRBJ2-1 for the parts outside the CDR3, the full variable domain is GAGVSQSPSNKVTEKGKDVELRCDPISGHTALYWYRQSLGQGLEFLIYFQGNSAPDKSGLPSDRFSAERTGGSVSTLTIQRTQQEDSAVYLCASSLAREREGSRFFGPGTRLTVL.

V and J are TRBV24-1 and TRBJ1-4; tentative D call: TRBD1 (6 bases). Trimming pared 3 bases from V and 10 bases from J, leaving 14 bases between. This CDR3 comprises 14 residues. Germline CDR1 KGHDR, CDR2 SFDVKD. The CDR3 region has the DNA TGTGCCACCAGTGATGGGCAGGGGCCCTTAAAACTGTTTTTT. Its protein product is CATSDGQGPLKLFF.

This clone showed up just a few times. The chain joins TRBV9 to TRBJ2-1; 11 bases fit TRBD2. This CDR3 spans 16 amino acids. From germline, CDR1 is SGDLS and CDR2 YYNGEE. V dropped 4 bases and J dropped 7; count of bases not matched to a gene: 10. The CDR3: CASSTSGSGRANEQFF. The CDR3 nucleotides read TGTGCCAGCAGCACCTCAGGTAGCGGGAGGGCGAATGAGCAGTTCTTC.

This sequence joins TRBV27 and TRBJ2-3, with D possibly being TRBD2 (6 bases). The CDR3 length is 15 residues. Trimming removed 8 bases from V and 1 base from J, with 16 bases in between. The germline V gene has CDR1 MNHEY and CDR2 SMNVEV (reference sequence). The CDR3 nucleotides read TGTGCCAGCGGTCACCCCGGGGAGGGCACAGATACGCAGTATTTT. Amino acid sequence: CASGHPGEGTDTQYF.

The rearrangement links TRBV5-1 to TRBJ1-1; D not certain. The germline gives CDR1 SGHRS, CDR2 YFSETQ. V was clipped by 5 bases and J by 5 bases, with 19 bases between them. The CDR3 runs to 15 residues. The CDR3 loop reads CASSLDGRAGTEAFF. As DNA, the CDR3 is TGCGCCAGCAGTCTCGATGGTAGGGCGGGTACTGAAGCTTTCTTT.

The V and J genes are TRBV28 and TRBJ2-1; 10 positions match TRBD2. Unmatched junction bases numbered 6, after V lost 4 bases and J lost 0 bases. Germline CDR1 and CDR2: MDHEN and SYDVKM. CDR3 length: 17 residues. In DNA, the CDR3 is TGTGCCAGCAGTTCCCCGGGACTAGCGATCTCCTACAATGAGCAGTTCTTC. Translating it yields CASSSPGLAISYNEQFF.